The 5 T cell receptor beta chains listed next were all sequenced from one sample in a study of Graves' ophthalmopathy and Graves' hyperthyroidism. For repertoire sequencing, the TCR beta CDR3 regions were amplified from RNA transcripts. Scientists carried out first-round RT-PCR using HTBI primers and then a second-round multiplex PCR. Via MiXCR, TCRdb re-called the multiplex PCR reads, giving one row per CDR3 protein. Altogether roughly 500,000 distinct CDR3 sequences are present, about 15% being singletons, with the ten largest covering 9.8%. Sequenced material: blood. The source of these receptors is a woman in her thirties with Graves' ophthalmopathy.

This clonotype has just one count. This rearrangement joins TRBV12-3 or TRBV12-4 to TRBJ2-4; possibly TRBD1 or TRBD2 for D (6 bases each). This CDR3 is 15 amino acids long. V dropped 5 bases and J dropped 6 bases, with 17 bases sitting between them. Here the CDR3 DNA reads TGTGCCAGCAGTGCGTATCCTAAGGGGGGAAACATTCAGTACTTC. Encoded protein: CASSAYPKGGNIQYF.

About this clonotype: A clone one base away is much larger, so this may be a read error. The final CDR3 position lacks the conserved phenylalanine or tryptophan, pointing to a likely read error. The V and J genes are TRBV29-1 and TRBJ2-7; D is perhaps TRBD1 (6 bases). The CDR3 covers 14 residues. Germline V CDR1 and CDR2: SQVTM, ANQGSEA. The V end was cut by 4 bases, the J end by 0 bases, with 13 bases between. The CDR3 here is CSVGVTGSSYEQYY. The CDR3 DNA sequence: TGCAGCGTTGGTGTTACAGGGAGCTCCTACGAGCAGTACTAC.

This clonotype was detected only a few times. CDR3 residues: CASSQEAGELFF. The CDR3 bases are TGCGCCAGCAGCCAAGAGGCCGGGGAGCTGTTTTTT. The chain has TRBV4-1 and TRBJ2-2; D is unclear. The CDR3 extends over 12 amino acids. From germline, CDR1 is MGHRA and CDR2 YSYEKL. V was cut by 0 bases and J by 6 bases, with 2 bases left in between.

This sequence joins TRBV10-3 and TRBJ1-2; D is unresolved. The CDR3 has 11 amino acids. The germline V and J ends were trimmed by 7 bases and 8 bases, with 11 bases remaining between them. CDR1 and CDR2 from the germline V gene are ENHRY and SYGVKD. CDR3 residues: CAIKAAAGYTF. The CDR3, as DNA: TGTGCCATCAAGGCGGCAGCCGGCTACACCTTC.

This clonotype was observed many times. V gene TRBV28 combines with J gene TRBJ2-7, with 7 bases identical to TRBD1. Trimming cost V 2 bases and J 3 bases; bases outside gene matches: 10. Germline V gives CDR1 MDHEN, CDR2 SYDVKM. CDR3 size: 16 residues. CDR3 nucleotide sequence: TGTGCCAGCAGTTTACAAACAGGGGTTAGTTTCTACGAGCAGTACTTC. Translating gives CASSLQTGVSFYEQYF.